The subject of this entry is one T cell receptor beta chain. No antigen is known for it. No base qualities exist here, and no much larger clone lies one base off it. Ficoll-Paque density gradient centrifugation was used to isolate PBMCs. This sample was included in a study of T-cell memory formation after mild COVID-19 (dated by TCRdb to the early 2020s). For the study in its entirety: TCR sequence clusters from the two donors were largely donor specific. T-cell clones expanding and contracting after mild COVID-19 in a couple of donors were tracked by longitudinal TCRalpha and TCRbeta repertoire sequencing. The cohort comprised two young, previously healthy adult volunteers, one female and one male.

These reads were obtained on an Illumina NovaSeq 6000. TCRalpha and TCRbeta cDNA libraries were built by 5'RACE with constant-segment primers, adding sample barcodes and unique molecular identifiers. RNA was extracted from every sample with Trizol reagent. Libraries were amplified in two PCR steps, with a second sample barcode and Illumina TruSeq adapters added in the second step. The libraries were sequenced on an Illumina NovaSeq using 2 x 150 bp paired-end reads. The original pipeline was this. Demultiplexing of reads and collapsing into UMI-guided consensus sequences were performed with migec v1.2.7. Using mixcr v2.1.11, UMI consensuses were aligned to TRA and TRB V and J templates and then assembled into clonotypes. A clonotype was counted as expanded or contracted only when both edgeR and NoisET called the clonotype significant, with the noise models trained on biological replicates. For edgeR calls, the thresholds were a false discovery rate-adjusted p below 0.01 and a log2 fold-change of 1. As an exploratory analysis of dynamics, PCA with hierarchical clustering was applied to max-normalized trajectories of the 1000 most abundant clonotypes. Each responding clone was given a CD4 or CD8 phenotype based on the CD4+ and CD8+ repertoires, which had been sequenced separately. Through fastp at Q25 and MiXCR, TCRdb rebuilt clones from the public reads, retaining in-frame beta chains. Each entry merges the rows of one CDR3 protein and shows their most common DNA and genes. TCRdb's processing, not the study's, gives the V and J calls here. The sample yields 300,000 to 350,000 distinct CDR3 sequences; over 10% were counted once. The top ten clones comprise about 21% of the sample.

The V and J ends are trimmed by 4 bases and 6 bases, leaving 12 bases between them. From the cysteine through the phenylalanine, the CDR3 covers 14 amino acids. Only CDR3 DNA remains: 42 bases, in frame from the first base. The CDR1 and CDR2 encoded by the germline V gene are LGHNA and YSLEER. The paper's findings and limits, for the study overall: The study covered only two mild cases, and larger cohorts including severe cases with pre-infection samples were considered necessary. Contracting CD4+ clones were located mainly in the CM and EM memory subsets, whereas CD8+ clones were found to be enriched in EMRA. SARS-CoV-2 specificity of the second-wave clones peaking on day 37 was not confirmed. Clones that contracted from day 15 to 85 showed balanced CD4/CD8 phenotypes, whereas a second wave of clones that expanded from day 15 to 37 leaned towards CD4+. The detection of some responding clones in pre-infection memory suggests that pre-existing cross-reactive memory T cells joined the SARS-CoV-2 response.

Specimen: PBMCs or a T cell subset sorted from them (not recorded which). The chain is made from TRBV4-3 and TRBJ2-2; matching of 8 bases hints at TRBD1 as the D gene. The origin of this receptor is a man aged 18 to 29 who had mild COVID-19 (a few samples of this study predate the infection). The sample titles of this study are shuffled in the database, so cell type and time point are left out; the donor was told from shared clones. The CDR3 here reads CASSLTGGAGELFF. In nucleotide form, the sequence is TGCGCCAGCAGCCTCACAGGGGGGGCCGGGGAGCTGTTTTTT.